The 25 T cell receptor beta chains below were found in one sample sequenced in a study of blood T cells in healthy people across ages. Through a sample-barcoded 5' primer and a J-beta primer mix, a second PCR was run for about 6 to 12 cycles. One entry per CDR3 protein results from TCRdb running MiXCR on the 5' RACE reads. In the table there are fewer than 1 million distinct CDR3 sequences, roughly 44% of which are singletons. Sequencing input: blood. These receptors were obtained from a man between 60 and 75 years old in good health.

The chain carries TRBV28 and TRBJ2-3; D remains ambiguous. Looked up from germline, CDR1 is MDHEN and CDR2 is SYDVKM. This CDR3 has 13 amino acids. Trimming took off 9 bases at V and 0 bases at J, with 10 bases between the two ends. Written as DNA, the CDR3 is TGTGCCAGTAGGGCAGCCAGCACAGATACGCAGTATTTT. This gives the protein CASRAASTDTQYF.

The rearrangement links TRBV15 to TRBJ2-6, with D unresolved. The V end was cut by 0 bases, the J end by 0 bases, with 18 bases between. Germline CDR1 LNHNV, CDR2 YYDKDF (reference sequence). The CDR3 is 20 residues long. The CDR3 coding sequence is TGTGCCACCAGCAGAGAAGAGGCAGCCCTACCTTCCTCTGGGGCCAACGTCCTGACTTTC. Residues: CATSREEAALPSSGANVLTF.

This clonotype was observed a few times. The chain's CDR3 is CASSVLPLGQGNEQYF. CDR3 nucleotides: TGTGCCAGCAGCGTACTTCCCCTTGGACAGGGCAACGAGCAGTACTTC. V gene TRBV9 combines with J gene TRBJ2-7, with TRBD1 identical over 8 bases. The ends lost 1 base at V and 5 bases at J; junction bases unmatched: 11. From germline, CDR1 is SGDLS and CDR2 YYNGEE. The CDR3 is 16 residues long. Based on the CDR3 plus reference TRBV9 and TRBJ2-7, the full variable domain is DSGVTQTPKHLITATGQRVTLRCSPRSGDLSVYWYQQSLDQGLQFLIQYYNGEERAKGNILERFSAQQFPDLHSELNLSSLELGDSALYFCASSVLPLGQGNEQYFGPGTRLTVT.

The chain joins TRBV2 to TRBJ2-7; the match to TRBD1 covers 8 bases. This CDR3 has 14 residues. Germline CDR1 reads SNHLY; CDR2 reads FYNNEI. The V and J ends lost 4 bases and 3 bases, in that order; junction bases with no gene match: 5. The CDR3 reads CASSARGLNYEQYF. The CDR3 nucleotides are TGTGCCAGCAGTGCCAGGGGGCTGAACTACGAGCAGTACTTC. Supplemented by reference TRBV2 and TRBJ2-7, the full variable domain reads EPEVTQTPSHQVTQMGQEVILRCVPISNHLYFYWYRQILGQKVEFLVSFYNNEISEKSEIFDDQFSVERPDGSNFTLKIRSTKLEDSAMYFCASSARGLNYEQYFGPGTRLTVT.

V and J are TRBV9 and TRBJ2-1; D remains unclear. V shed 0 bases and J shed 0 bases, with 10 bases lying between them. Germline loops: CDR1 SGDLS, CDR2 YYNGEE. The length of the CDR3 is 16 residues. Here the CDR3 reads CASSVDPASSYNEQFF. The CDR3 DNA follows: TGTGCCAGCAGCGTAGACCCAGCGAGCTCCTACAATGAGCAGTTCTTC.

This clonotype came up a few times. This chain links TRBV7-9 with TRBJ2-5, with 7 bases identical to TRBD1. The ends lost 2 bases at V and 5 bases at J; junction bases unmatched: 8. CDR3 length: 15 residues. From germline, CDR1 is SEHNR and CDR2 FQNEAQ (reference sequence). In nucleotides, the CDR3 is TGTGCCAGCAGCTTACGAGAGGGGGCTGGTGAGACCCAGTACTTC. Its protein product is CASSLREGAGETQYF.

The table lists this clonotype with a few counts. This chain connects TRBV5-1 to TRBJ2-1; the D gene is possibly TRBD2 (5 bases). Trimming took 4 bases from V and 6 from J, leaving 14 bases between them. Germline-derived CDR1 and CDR2 are SGHRS and YFSETQ. CDR3 size: 14 residues. CDR3 nucleotide sequence: TGCGCCAGCAGCCCTTCGTCCACTAGCAATGAGCAGTTCTTC. Translation gives CASSPSSTSNEQFF.

The V and J genes are TRBV20-1 and TRBJ2-1, with TRBD2 identical over 16 bases. CDR1 and CDR2 (germline): DFQATT, SNEGSKA (reference sequence). This CDR3 has 17 amino acids. The J segment lost 6 bases and the V segment lost 6 bases, leaving 11 bases of the junction unmatched. The CDR3 is CSAITGTSGGVVNEQFF. The CDR3 nucleotides are TGCAGTGCCATTACCGGGACTAGCGGGGGGGTGGTCAATGAGCAGTTCTTC.

This chain links TRBV5-1 with TRBJ2-3; no reliable D call. V lost 3 bases to trimming and J lost 6 bases, with 8 bases between them. CDR1 and CDR2 (germline): SGHRS, YFSETQ. The CDR3 loop spans 12 amino acids. The CDR3 nucleotides read TGCGCCAGCAGCTCGGATCATGATACGCAGTATTTT. Protein sequence: CASSSDHDTQYF.

As DNA, the CDR3 is TGTGCCAGCAGTGAAGTTGTGGAGGATGGCTACACCTTC. Its protein product is CASSEVVEDGYTF. This sequence joins TRBV2 and TRBJ1-2; no clear D. Trimming took 1 base from V and 6 from J, leaving 9 bases between them. Per the germline V gene, CDR1 is SNHLY and CDR2 is FYNNEI. The CDR3 contains 13 residues.

The V and J genes are TRBV14 and TRBJ2-5; 7 positions match TRBD1. The germline V gene encodes CDR1 SGHDN and CDR2 FVKESK. The CDR3 extends over 13 amino acids. V was clipped by 2 bases and J by 11 bases; unmatched bases: 8. The CDR3 nucleotides are TGTGCCAGCAGCCAACATACAGGGGATGAGCAGTACTTC. Translating it yields CASSQHTGDEQYF.

J is TRBJ1-1 and V is TRBV11-2; 7 bases are shared with TRBD1. From germline, CDR1 is SGHAT and CDR2 FQNNGV. Trimming removed 5 bases from V and 0 bases from J; junction bases left unmatched: 9. The CDR3 has 16 amino acids. The CDR3 sequence is CASSPRWDRMNTEAFF. In nucleotides, the CDR3 is TGTGCCAGCAGCCCTAGGTGGGACAGAATGAACACTGAAGCTTTCTTT.

In its sample, this clonotype was seen a few times. V gene TRBV6-2 or TRBV6-3 combines with J gene TRBJ1-2; possibly TRBD1 for D (5 bases). This CDR3 has 17 residues. The V end lost 0 bases, the J end lost 0 bases, and 14 bases lay between the germline ends. Germline CDR1 MNHEY, CDR2 SVGEGT. The CDR3 here is CASSYSPGGDPNYGYTF. The CDR3 DNA reads TGTGCCAGCAGTTACTCGCCGGGGGGAGACCCTAACTATGGCTACACCTTC.

This clonotype was seen once. This chain links TRBV7-9 with TRBJ2-1; 7 positions agree with TRBD2. Germline loops: CDR1 SEHNR, CDR2 FQNEAQ (reference sequence). The CDR3 loop spans 13 amino acids. The CDR3 bases are TGTGCTACAAGGACTAGCTCCTACAATGAGCAGTTCTTC. Its protein is CATRTSSYNEQFF.

This clonotype was detected a few times. This chain connects TRBV20-1 to TRBJ2-5, with D tentatively TRBD1 or TRBD2 (6 bases each). The ends were cut back, 6 bases at V and 2 bases at J, with 16 bases in the middle. The CDR3 consists of 14 residues. Germline-derived CDR1 and CDR2 are DFQATT and SNEGSKA (reference sequence). The CDR3 spells CSATRLGGQETQYF. CDR3 bases: TGCAGTGCCACTCGACTAGGGGGTCAAGAGACCCAGTACTTC.

This clonotype showed up just a few times. The V gene is TRBV7-2, the J gene TRBJ2-5; D might be TRBD1 (6 bases). The CDR3 runs 17 residues. V gave up 2 bases and J gave up 2 bases, with 18 bases separating them. The germline gives CDR1 SGHTA, CDR2 FQGNSA. The CDR3 loop reads CASSLWGQPDRQETQYF. The CDR3, as DNA: TGTGCCAGCAGCTTATGGGGACAACCCGACAGACAAGAGACCCAGTACTTC.

The V gene is TRBV30, the J gene TRBJ2-4; 11 bases line up with TRBD1. The junction had 11 bases not matched to a gene; V was cut back by 3 bases and J by 7 bases. This CDR3 has 16 amino acids. The V gene's germline CDR1 is GTSNPN and CDR2 SVGIG (reference sequence). CDR3 loop: CAWSPTRTGGKNIQYF. CDR3 bases: TGTGCCTGGAGCCCCACACGGACAGGGGGCAAGAACATTCAGTACTTC.

This chain joins TRBV7-9 and TRBJ1-1; 7 nucleotides match TRBD1. The V gene end was trimmed by 6 bases and the J gene end by 6 bases; junction bases not matched to a gene: 4. Germline-derived CDR1 and CDR2 are SEHNR and FQNEAQ (reference sequence). CDR3 length equals 12 residues. Here the CDR3 DNA reads TGTGCCAGCAGTGGCGACAGGGCTGAAGCTTTCTTT. Translation gives CASSGDRAEAFF.

The gene calls are TRBV29-1 and TRBJ1-1; no reliable D call. From germline, CDR1 is SQVTM and CDR2 ANQGSEA. Trimming took off 3 bases at V and 1 base at J, with 9 bases between the two ends. CDR3 length equals 13 residues. The CDR3 is CSVENNRNTEAFF. The CDR3 region has the DNA TGCAGCGTTGAGAACAACCGGAACACTGAAGCTTTCTTT.

This clonotype has just a few counts. The chain links TRBV14 to TRBJ2-1; 7 bases align to TRBD2. V dropped 1 base and J dropped 7; count of bases not matched to a gene: 22. Looked up from germline, CDR1 is SGHDN and CDR2 is FVKESK. CDR3 length equals 20 residues. The CDR3 nucleotides are TGTGCCAGCAGCCAAGCCCACTCGCATTCAGGACTAGGGCGAACAAATGAGCAGTTCTTC. Encoded protein: CASSQAHSHSGLGRTNEQFF.

This clonotype was seen a few times. The genes are TRBV15 and TRBJ2-4, with D unresolved. In germline, CDR1 is LNHNV, CDR2 YYDKDF (reference sequence). With 0 bases removed from V and 0 bases from J, the gap between germline ends came to 15 bases. There are 18 residues in the CDR3. CDR3 bases: TGTGCCACCAGCAGAGATTTGGGTATTGAGCTAGCCAAAAACATTCAGTACTTC. It encodes CATSRDLGIELAKNIQYF.

V usage is TRBV12-5 and J usage is TRBJ2-2, with 10 bases lining up with TRBD2. V trimming: 6 bases; J trimming: 0 bases; junction bases outside the gene matches: 10. This CDR3 region has 18 residues. The germline CDR1 and CDR2 sequences are LGHNT and FRNRAP. The CDR3 loop reads CASGRTRLAGANTGELFF. As DNA, the CDR3 is TGTGCTAGTGGCCGGACCCGGCTAGCGGGGGCGAACACCGGGGAGCTGTTTTTT.

This clonotype appeared a single time. A much larger clonotype is one base distant, so this may be a read error. The J gene is TRBJ2-5, the V gene TRBV20-1; 7 nucleotides agree with TRBD2. Germline V gene data show CDR1 as DFQATT and CDR2 as SNEGSKA (reference sequence). The CDR3 runs to 15 residues. V lost 1 base and J lost 3; bases outside the gene matches: 8. In DNA, the CDR3 is TGCAGTGCTAGAGGACGACGAGCGGGGAAAGAGACCCAGTACTTC. This codes for CSARGRRAGKETQYF.

The chain carries TRBV20-1 and TRBJ2-1; 13 nucleotides align to TRBD2. The CDR3 consists of 20 residues. J lost 2 bases, V lost 0 bases, and 13 bases had no gene match. Germline assignment: CDR1 DFQATT and CDR2 SNEGSKA (reference sequence). CDR3 in amino acids: CSARDLRRTSGGQAYNEQFF. CDR3 DNA sequence: TGCAGTGCTAGAGATTTGAGAAGGACTAGCGGGGGACAAGCCTACAATGAGCAGTTCTTC.

The DNA of the CDR3 is TGTGCCAGCAGTCCCGTCCTGGGGGGGACCCTCACAAGTCAATATGGCTACACCTTC. It codes for CASSPVLGGTLTSQYGYTF. J is TRBJ1-2 and V is TRBV12-3 or TRBV12-4; D might be TRBD1 (5 bases). V lost 5 bases and J lost 5, with 30 bases in between. This CDR3 contains 19 residues.